What follows are 26 T cell receptor beta chains derived from one specimen sequenced in a study of post-analysis software for immune sequencing data. Antigens of these TCRs are unknown. Points from the study as a whole: Patients showed TRBV5-6, TRBV5-1 and TRBV20-1 among 4 or 5 TRBV segments more frequent than in controls.

Unique molecular identifiers tagged the TCR beta cDNA libraries. MiXCR was run by TCRdb on the PCR reads, yielding one entry per CDR3 protein. The repertoire holds roughly 400,000 distinct CDR3 sequences, with less than 40% as singletons. The material sequenced was blood. These receptors came from a girl aged 2 to 10 with multiple sclerosis.

V gene TRBV6-5 combines with J gene TRBJ1-1; 7 bases are shared with TRBD1. The J segment lost 6 bases and the V segment lost 6 bases, leaving 13 bases of the junction unmatched. The germline V gene encodes CDR1 MNHEY and CDR2 SVGAGI. There are 15 residues in the CDR3. In DNA form, the CDR3 reads TGTGCCAGCAGAGCACAGGGGCGCGGCAACGCTGAAGCTTTCTTT. This gives the protein CASRAQGRGNAEAFF.

The genes are TRBV4-1 and TRBJ2-7, with D possibly being TRBD1 or TRBD2 (5 bases each). The CDR3 has 17 residues. CDR1 is MGHRA and CDR2 is YSYEKL in the germline V gene. Between the trimmed V and J ends, which lost 0 bases and 0 bases, there was a span of 15 bases. The CDR3, as DNA: TGCGCCAGCAGCCAAGAGATGGGCAGGGAGCCCTCCTACGAGCAGTACTTC. Translation: CASSQEMGREPSYEQYF.

This rearrangement joins TRBV7-9 to TRBJ2-1; tentative D call: TRBD1 (5 bases). Germline CDR1 SEHNR, CDR2 FQNEAQ (reference sequence). The CDR3 loop spans 12 amino acids. V was cut by 5 bases and J by 7 bases, with 9 bases left in between. The CDR3 region is CASSPGRNEQFF. CDR3 DNA sequence: TGTGCCAGCAGCCCAGGGCGGAATGAGCAGTTCTTC.

V usage is TRBV6-2 or TRBV6-3 and J usage is TRBJ1-1; no clear D gene. The CDR3 length is 13 residues. Germline V gene lookup returns CDR1 MNHEY and CDR2 SVGEGT. The V end lost 4 bases, the J end lost 6 bases, and 12 bases lay between the germline ends. As DNA, the CDR3 is TGTGCCAGCAGTTTGGTGGAGTCGGCTGAAGCTTTCTTT. It yields the protein CASSLVESAEAFF.

The rearrangement joins TRBV3-1 to TRBJ2-3, with D unresolved. V was trimmed by 1 base and J by 8 bases, leaving 7 bases between them. CDR3 length: 12 residues. Germline values: CDR1 LGHDT, CDR2 YNNKEL (reference sequence). The CDR3 reads CASSQASATQYF. The CDR3 nucleotides read TGTGCCAGCAGCCAAGCAAGTGCTACGCAGTATTTT.

This clonotype has just a few counts. The rearrangement uses TRBV28 and TRBJ2-5; D call uncertain. The length of the CDR3 is 16 residues. V lost 4 bases to trimming and J lost 2 bases, with 17 bases between them. CDR1 and CDR2 from the germline V gene are MDHEN and SYDVKM. Here the CDR3 reads CASSSVSVPRQETQYF. The CDR3 DNA reads as TGTGCCAGCAGTTCGGTCTCGGTCCCCCGACAAGAGACCCAGTACTTC.

Concerning this clonotype: This could be a read error, since a much larger clone is one nucleotide away. The chain's CDR3 is CASSEASGGSLYNEQYF. The CDR3 DNA reads TGCGCCAGCAGTGAGGCTAGCGGGGGATCACTCTACAATGAGCAGTACTTC. The J gene is TRBJ2-5, the V gene TRBV10-1; 10 bases match TRBD2. Germline CDR1 WNHNN, CDR2 SYGVQD (reference sequence). V dropped 2 bases and J dropped 11; count of bases not matched to a gene: 17. The CDR3 spans 17 residues.

V gene TRBV11-3 combines with J gene TRBJ1-3; unclear D gene. V gave up 4 bases and J gave up 0 bases, with 7 bases separating them. Germline lookup yields CDR1 SGHNT and CDR2 YENEEA. This CDR3 region has 14 residues. The CDR3 here is CASSSGSSGNTIYF. CDR3 sequence (DNA): TGTGCCAGCAGCTCCGGGTCCTCTGGAAACACCATATATTTT. The full variable domain, with the rest looked up from reference TRBV11-3 and TRBJ1-3, is EAGVVQSPRYKIIEKKQPVAFWCNPISGHNTLYWYLQNLGQGPELLIRYENEEAVDDSQLPKDRFSAERLKGVDSTLKIQPAELGDSAVYLCASSSGSSGNTIYFGEGSWLTVV.

This chain connects TRBV4-1 to TRBJ2-4; D is possibly TRBD1 or TRBD2 (5 bases each). Per the germline V gene, CDR1 is MGHRA and CDR2 is YSYEKL. The V end lost 3 bases, the J end lost 5 bases, and 20 bases lay between the germline ends. The CDR3 consists of 17 residues. CDR3 sequence reads: CASSHPWGTSLENIQYF. The CDR3 DNA reads TGCGCCAGCAGCCACCCATGGGGGACCAGTCTTGAAAACATTCAGTACTTC.

CDR3 protein: CAISEPGQGKTYVPYEQYF. CDR3 DNA sequence: TGTGCCATCAGTGAACCGGGACAGGGGAAGACCTACGTACCCTACGAGCAGTACTTC. V is TRBV10-3 and J is TRBJ2-7; 10 bases fit TRBD1. The CDR3 runs 19 residues. The J segment lost 2 bases and the V segment lost 3 bases, leaving 16 bases of the junction unmatched. Germline V gene lookup returns CDR1 ENHRY and CDR2 SYGVKD.

This clonotype was detected ten times or more. The chain has TRBV7-2 and TRBJ2-3, with 7 bases lining up with TRBD1. The V and J ends lost 3 bases and 2 bases, in that order; junction bases with no gene match: 2. CDR3 length: 14 amino acids. In germline, CDR1 is SGHTA, CDR2 FQGNSA. The CDR3 nucleotides are TGTGCCAGCAGCTTGGGACAGTACACAGATACGCAGTATTTT. Its protein is CASSLGQYTDTQYF.

The rearrangement uses TRBV10-3 and TRBJ2-4, with TRBD1 matching 7 bases. With V trimmed by 8 bases and J by 13 bases, 17 bases remained unmatched. The length of the CDR3 is 14 residues. Per germline, CDR1 ENHRY and CDR2 SYGVKD. The CDR3 here is CAIREDRVSYVQYF. CDR3 sequence (DNA): TGTGCCATCCGGGAAGACAGGGTATCCTACGTGCAGTACTTC.

There are a few counts of this clonotype. The chain has TRBV18 and TRBJ2-7; D perhaps matches TRBD2 (5 bases). V shed 3 bases and J shed 4 bases, with 10 bases lying between them. CDR3 length equals 13 residues. Germline V gene lookup returns CDR1 KGHSH and CDR2 LQKENI. The CDR3 DNA reads TGTGCCAGCTCACCCGCTGGGGAGTACGAGCAGTACTTC. The encoded protein is CASSPAGEYEQYF.

V gene TRBV19 combines with J gene TRBJ2-1; D is perhaps TRBD1 or TRBD2 (6 bases each). With 3 bases removed from V and 9 bases from J, the gap between germline ends came to 18 bases. The CDR3 has 15 amino acids. CDR1 and CDR2 (germline): LNHDA, SQIVND (reference sequence). CDR3 in amino acids: CASSIQGSLSGEQFF. The CDR3 region has the DNA TGTGCCAGTAGTATCCAGGGGTCCCTTAGCGGTGAGCAGTTCTTC.

The chain is built from TRBV4-1 and TRBJ2-7; TRBD1 might be the D (6 bases). Trimming took 3 bases from V and 5 from J, leaving 26 bases between them. This CDR3 comprises 18 residues. Germline V gene sequence: CDR1 MGHRA, CDR2 YSYEKL. The CDR3 region has the DNA TGCGCCAGCAGCCAGGTGATACAGGGAGTTGTTTTTAAGAACGAGCAGTACTTC. It translates to CASSQVIQGVVFKNEQYF.

The rearrangement links TRBV13 to TRBJ2-4, with 10 positions matching TRBD2. Matching the DNA end better, TRBJ2-7 makes the J call doubtful. The germline gives CDR1 PRHDT, CDR2 FYEKMQ (reference sequence). The CDR3 contains 13 residues. CDR3 residues: CASSLIAGGEQYF. Written as DNA, the CDR3 is TGTGCCAGCAGCCTCATAGCGGGGGGCGAGCAGTACTTC.

This clonotype was detected a few times. The gene calls are TRBV6-2 or TRBV6-3 and TRBJ1-1, with D maybe TRBD1 (5 bases). CDR1 is MNHEY, CDR2 SVGEGT, per germline. Between the trimmed V and J ends, which lost 6 bases and 4 bases, there was a span of 15 bases. The CDR3 runs 14 residues. The CDR3 DNA follows: TGTGCCAGCAGCTATGGGGGTCAGAGCACTGAAGCTTTCTTT. Residues: CASSYGGQSTEAFF.

This clonotype was detected a few times. V usage is TRBV6-2 or TRBV6-3 and J usage is TRBJ2-1; maybe TRBD2 (6 bases). Germline CDR1 reads MNHEY; CDR2 reads SVGEGT. The CDR3 is made up of 16 amino acids. With 0 bases removed from V and 8 bases from J, the gap between germline ends came to 17 bases. The CDR3 region has the DNA TGTGCCAGCAGTTACTCGATGGTAGGGAGGTTGGATGAGCAGTTCTTC. The encoded protein is CASSYSMVGRLDEQFF.

This clonotype appeared once. This chain connects TRBV30 to TRBJ1-5, with 12 positions matching TRBD1. The germline V gene has CDR1 GTSNPN and CDR2 SVGIG (reference sequence). The CDR3 runs 15 residues. The J segment lost 7 bases and the V segment lost 0 bases, leaving 4 bases of the junction unmatched. For the CDR3, the DNA is TGTGCCTGGAGTGTGGGACAGGGGGCCGGACAGCCCCAGCATTTT. It translates to CAWSVGQGAGQPQHF. Combining the CDR3 with reference TRBV30 and TRBJ1-5 gives the whole variable domain SQTIHQWPATLVQPVGSPLSLECTVEGTSNPNLYWYRQAAGRGLQLLFYSVGIGQISSEVPQNLSASRPQDRQFILSSKKLLLSDSGFYLCAWSVGQGAGQPQHFGDGTRLSIL.

This sequence joins TRBV7-6 and TRBJ2-3; possible D gene TRBD1, 6 bases. This CDR3 has 15 residues. Germline V gene lookup returns CDR1 SGHVS and CDR2 FNYEAQ. Trimming took 5 bases from V and 1 from J, leaving 13 bases between them. CDR3 in amino acids: CASSPPRGGTDTQYF. CDR3 DNA: TGTGCCAGCAGCCCCCCCAGGGGTGGCACAGATACGCAGTATTTT.

The sample holds a few counts of this clonotype. This chain uses TRBV29-1 with TRBJ2-1; D possibly corresponds to TRBD1 (6 bases). CDR3 size: 12 residues. Looked up from germline, CDR1 is SQVTM and CDR2 is ANQGSEA. The germline V and J ends were trimmed by 6 bases and 6 bases, with 12 bases remaining between them. CDR3 nucleotide sequence: TGCAGCGTCGGTGGACAGATCAATGAGCAGTTCTTC. Protein sequence: CSVGGQINEQFF.

This clonotype showed up just a few times. The chain employs TRBV3-1 and TRBJ2-1; 7 bases align to TRBD2. The germline V gene encodes CDR1 LGHDT and CDR2 YNNKEL (reference sequence). V was clipped by 6 bases and J by 6 bases; unmatched bases: 8. The CDR3 consists of 14 residues. The CDR3 nucleotides read TGTGCCAGCAGGAGGACTAGGGTGGGCAATGAGCAGTTCTTC. Its translation is CASRRTRVGNEQFF.

The gene calls are TRBV7-9 and TRBJ1-1; D remains unclear. The CDR3 spans 14 residues. V shed 5 bases and J shed 8 bases, with 18 bases lying between them. The V gene's germline CDR1 is SEHNR and CDR2 FQNEAQ (reference sequence). CDR3 sequence: CASSRGLDSQEAFF. CDR3 sequence (DNA): TGTGCCAGCAGCCGAGGACTCGATAGCCAAGAAGCTTTCTTT.

In this sample, this clonotype turned up a few times. The rearrangement joins TRBV18 to TRBJ2-1; D is undetermined. V was trimmed by 0 bases and J by 5 bases, leaving 2 bases between them. Germline V gene lookup returns CDR1 KGHSH and CDR2 LQKENI. The CDR3 is made up of 12 amino acids. The CDR3: CASSPPDNEQFF. In DNA, the CDR3 is TGTGCCAGCTCACCACCTGACAATGAGCAGTTCTTC.

The V gene is TRBV2, the J gene TRBJ2-3; unclear D gene. The germline gives CDR1 SNHLY, CDR2 FYNNEI. Trimming shortened V by 4 bases and J by 3 bases, and 11 bases separated the two germline ends. The CDR3 has 14 amino acids. CDR3 region: CASSASRWTDTQYF. CDR3 coding DNA: TGTGCCAGCAGTGCAAGCAGGTGGACAGATACGCAGTATTTT.

This clonotype was seen more than once but under ten times. Here the CDR3 reads CSAYWTGGRETQYF. Here the CDR3 DNA reads TGCAGTGCTTACTGGACAGGGGGGAGGGAGACCCAGTACTTC. V and J are TRBV20-1 and TRBJ2-5; TRBD1 matches 10 bases. With V trimmed by 5 bases and J by 5 bases, 8 bases remained unmatched. Germline CDR1 and CDR2: DFQATT and SNEGSKA (reference sequence). The CDR3 runs 14 residues.